This TCR beta chain was obtained from a study of blood T cell repertoires in COVID-19. Study-level background: The study drew acute and convalescent COVID-19 samples from the United States, Italy and Spain. Sources were T cells, B-cell-depleted T cells, or PBMCs; the material itself was cDNA or gDNA.

The table came from immunoSEQ multiplex PCR; TCRdb's copy has only in-frame clones and leaves some out. The sample includes some 180,000 clones, 84% seen only once; the top ten take less than 15%. The CDR3 runs 15 residues. In germline, CDR1 is SGHVS, CDR2 FNYEAQ. The trim removed 5 bases at V and 7 bases at J, leaving 12 bases unmatched. Sequencing was performed on peripheral blood. The receptor comes from a human donor in a cohort sampled during active COVID-19. The chain employs TRBV7-6 and TRBJ2-5; 8 bases map to TRBD1. CDR3 bases: TGTGCCAGCAGCCTCGCTGGGCAGGGGGCAGGGACCCAGTACTTC. It is translated as CASSLAGQGAGTQYF.